This T cell receptor beta chain was sequenced during a study of cytomegalovirus exposure and HLA in healthy donors. PCR amplification relied on 60 Vbeta primers (plus 13 Jbeta primers). Assay: immunoSEQ multiplex PCR; the TCRdb copy retains only in-frame clones and omits some. The data show about 160,000 clones, approximately 81% seen once. V was pared by 0 bases and J by 9 bases, with 5 bases of the junction left unmatched. Per germline, CDR1 MNHEY and CDR2 SVGAGI. The CDR3 sequence is 14 residues long. This TCR came from a man aged 18 to 30 in good health and CMV-seronegative. The sequenced material came from PBMCs. V gene TRBV6-5 combines with J gene TRBJ2-1; 7 nucleotides match TRBD1. CDR3 nucleotide sequence: TGTGCCAGCAGTTACTCCGGCAGGGGGTTTGAGCAGTTCTTC. Translating it yields CASSYSGRGFEQFF.